Following are 7 T cell receptor beta chains from one sample sequenced in a study of cytomegalovirus exposure and HLA in healthy donors. Primers: 60 Vbeta forward and 13 Jbeta reverse. Profiling relied on immunoSEQ multiplex PCR, and the TCRdb table lists in-frame clones only, not all of them. Of more than 85,000 clones in the sample, approximately 80% were seen once. Sequencing was performed on PBMCs. Receptor source: a male donor in good health and CMV-seronegative.

This rearrangement joins TRBV5-4 to TRBJ2-3; 12 positions match TRBD2. The trim removed 4 bases at V and 5 bases at J, leaving 5 bases unmatched. Germline CDR1 is SGHNT and CDR2 is YYREEE (reference sequence). The CDR3 contains 15 residues. CDR3 sequence reads: CASSVTSGRKDTQYF. For the CDR3, the DNA is TGTGCCAGCAGCGTGACTAGCGGGAGAAAAGATACGCAGTATTTT.

The chain joins TRBV11-2 to TRBJ1-4; D is perhaps TRBD1 (5 bases). Germline V gene sequence: CDR1 SGHAT, CDR2 FQNNGV. This CDR3 spans 17 amino acids. Trimming cost V 5 bases and J 4 bases, with 20 bases left between them. The DNA of the CDR3 is TGTGCCAGCAGCCGGTGGAAGACGGGGGAATTTAATGAAAAACTGTTTTTT. Its translation: CASSRWKTGEFNEKLFF.

This chain uses TRBV7-3 with TRBJ2-4; a possible D gene is TRBD2 (5 bases). Germline V gives CDR1 SGHTA, CDR2 FQGTGA. V was pared by 2 bases and J by 8 bases, with 10 bases between. CDR3 length: 13 amino acids. The DNA for the CDR3 is TGTGCCAGCAGCTTAGTGACTATCGACATTCAGTACTTC. Protein: CASSLVTIDIQYF. The full variable domain, completed using reference TRBV7-3 and TRBJ2-4, is GAGVSQTPSNKVTEKGKYVELRCDPISGHTALYWYRQSLGQGPEFLIYFQGTGAADDSGLPNDRFFAVRPEGSVSTLKIQRTERGDSAVYLCASSLVTIDIQYFGAGTRLSVL.

V usage is TRBV2 and J usage is TRBJ2-7; 7 positions agree with TRBD2. Trimming at V came to 8 bases and at J to 6 bases, leaving 13 bases not matched to a gene. The CDR3 has 14 residues. Per the germline V gene, CDR1 is SNHLY and CDR2 is FYNNEI. CDR3 protein: CASGNWAGDREQYF. For the CDR3, the DNA is TGTGCCAGCGGGAATTGGGCGGGAGATCGCGAGCAGTACTTC. Full variable domain (remainder filled in from reference TRBV2 and TRBJ2-7): EPEVTQTPSHQVTQMGQEVILRCVPISNHLYFYWYRQILGQKVEFLVSFYNNEISEKSEIFDDQFSVERPDGSNFTLKIRSTKLEDSAMYFCASGNWAGDREQYFGPGTRLTVT.

Here the CDR3 DNA reads TGCGCCAGCAGCTTAGAGACGACTAGCGGCAATGAGCAGTTCTTC. It is translated as CASSLETTSGNEQFF. The chain uses TRBV5-1 and TRBJ2-1, with 9 bases aligning to TRBD2. J lost 6 bases, V lost 2 bases, and 6 bases had no gene match. In germline, CDR1 is SGHRS, CDR2 YFSETQ. The CDR3 consists of 15 residues. Supplemented by reference TRBV5-1 and TRBJ2-1, the full variable domain reads KAGVTQTPRYLIKTRGQQVTLSCSPISGHRSVSWYQQTPGQGLQFLFEYFSETQRNKGNFPGRFSGRQFSNSRSEMNVSTLELGDSALYLCASSLETTSGNEQFFGPGTRLTVL.

The chain couples TRBV14 to TRBJ2-5, with 8 bases that match TRBD1. The junction had 7 bases not matched to a gene; V was cut back by 3 bases and J by 4 bases. Looked up from germline, CDR1 is SGHDN and CDR2 is FVKESK. The CDR3 totals 15 residues. This CDR3 reads CASSQETGAGETQYF. CDR3 DNA: TGTGCCAGCAGCCAGGAGACAGGGGCGGGAGAGACCCAGTACTTC.

This clone was seen a few times. This chain joins TRBV6-5 and TRBJ2-7, with 9 bases aligning to TRBD1. After removal of 0 bases from V and 3 bases from J, the junction contained 3 bases not matched to a gene. The CDR3 runs to 15 residues. Germline V gene sequence: CDR1 MNHEY, CDR2 SVGAGI. CDR3 sequence: CASSYSAGQGYEQYF. The CDR3, as DNA: TGTGCCAGCAGTTACTCGGCGGGACAGGGCTACGAGCAGTACTTC.